This T cell receptor beta chain appears in the sequencing data of a study of response to subunit inactivated influenza vaccine. Whole-study results and caveats: It was the authors' suggestion that each seasonal influenza vaccination recruits few new T cells.

MiXCR, applied by TCRdb to the RT-PCR reads, yields one record per CDR3 protein. The profile covers about 160,000 distinct CDR3 sequences, with 9.5% to 13% appearing a single time and 9.5% to 15% taken by the ten largest. This clonotype was counted many times. Its specificity is unknown. CDR3 length: 14 residues. V lost 5 bases, J lost 6 bases, and 7 bases stayed unmatched. Germline CDR1 reads SGHRS; CDR2 reads YFSETQ. The sequence derives from a man aged 50-59 years who received an inactivated influenza vaccine. The gene calls are TRBV5-1 and TRBJ1-1, with TRBD1 matching 10 bases. Source: non-naive T cells sorted from PBMCs, taken 40 to 50 days after vaccination. The CDR3 region is CASSQRQGAAEAFF. As DNA, the CDR3 is TGCGCCAGCAGTCAAAGACAGGGGGCGGCTGAAGCTTTCTTT.